This T cell receptor (beta chain) came from a study of blood T cell repertoires in COVID-19. Study information: Acute and convalescent COVID-19 samples came from the United States, Italy and Spain. T cells, B-cell-depleted T cells, or PBMCs supplied cDNA or gDNA.

While infection was still active, Seattle patients were enrolled and then followed longitudinally. Deletions cut 5 bases from V and 5 bases from J, with 12 bases between. CDR1 GTSNPN and CDR2 SVGIG come from the germline V gene (reference sequence). The CDR3 runs to 12 residues. Source study methods: Quantification of nucleated cells was approximated via reference gene primer amplification. Using immunoSEQ multiplex PCR, the repertoire was profiled, and TCRdb retains in-frame clones only, with some absent. The DNA gave D and trimming, while V, J and clone size come from that table. The sample includes about 76,000 clones, around 83% of them seen just once.

The material sequenced was peripheral blood. The chain recombines TRBV30 with TRBJ1-1; D may be TRBD1 (5 bases). This receptor was identified in a man between 60 and 70 years old with COVID-19, enrolled during active disease. As DNA, the CDR3 is TGTGCCTGGTATGGCGGGGCTACTGAAGCTTTCTTT. This translates into CAWYGGATEAFF.